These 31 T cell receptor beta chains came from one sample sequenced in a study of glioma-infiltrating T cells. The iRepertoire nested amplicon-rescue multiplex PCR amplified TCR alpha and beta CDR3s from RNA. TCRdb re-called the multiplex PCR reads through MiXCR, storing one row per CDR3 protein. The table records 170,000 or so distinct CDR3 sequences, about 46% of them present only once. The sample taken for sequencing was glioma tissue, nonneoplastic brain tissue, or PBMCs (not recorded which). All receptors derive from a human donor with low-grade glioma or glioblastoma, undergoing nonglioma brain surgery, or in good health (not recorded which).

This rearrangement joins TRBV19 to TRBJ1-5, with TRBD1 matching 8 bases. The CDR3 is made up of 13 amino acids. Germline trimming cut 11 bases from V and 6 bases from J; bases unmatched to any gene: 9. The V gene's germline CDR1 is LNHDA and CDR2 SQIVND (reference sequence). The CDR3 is CAGGQGRAQPQHF. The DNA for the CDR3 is TGTGCCGGAGGACAGGGTCGCGCTCAGCCCCAGCATTTT.

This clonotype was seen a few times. CDR3 DNA: TGTGCCAGCTCACCGACAGGGAACCAAGAGACCCAGTACTTC. It codes for CASSPTGNQETQYF. The chain recombines TRBV18 with TRBJ2-5, with 7 bases lining up with TRBD1. The CDR3 runs to 14 residues. J lost 0 bases, V lost 3 bases, and 1 base had no gene match. Germline V gives CDR1 KGHSH, CDR2 LQKENI.

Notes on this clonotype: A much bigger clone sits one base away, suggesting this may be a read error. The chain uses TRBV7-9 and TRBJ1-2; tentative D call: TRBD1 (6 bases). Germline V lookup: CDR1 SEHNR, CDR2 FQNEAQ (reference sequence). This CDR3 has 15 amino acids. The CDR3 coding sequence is TGTGACAGCAGCTTTGGACAGTACACTAACTATGGCTACACCTTC. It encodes CDSSFGQYTNYGYTF.

The CDR3 is CSANGQGDDEPQHF. In DNA form, the CDR3 reads TGCAGTGCTAACGGACAGGGGGACGATGAGCCCCAGCATTTT. The chain recombines TRBV20-1 with TRBJ1-5; 10 nucleotides agree with TRBD1. Per the germline V gene, CDR1 is DFQATT and CDR2 is SNEGSKA (reference sequence). V was pared by 4 bases and J by 8 bases, with 8 bases of the junction left unmatched. The CDR3 runs 14 residues.

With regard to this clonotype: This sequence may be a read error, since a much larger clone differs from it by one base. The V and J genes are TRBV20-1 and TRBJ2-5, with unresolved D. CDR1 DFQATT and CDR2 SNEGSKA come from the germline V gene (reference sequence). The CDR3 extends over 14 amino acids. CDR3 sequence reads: CSARGGDRQETKYF. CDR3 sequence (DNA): TGCAGTGCTAGAGGAGGAGATCGGCAAGAGACCAAGTACTTC.

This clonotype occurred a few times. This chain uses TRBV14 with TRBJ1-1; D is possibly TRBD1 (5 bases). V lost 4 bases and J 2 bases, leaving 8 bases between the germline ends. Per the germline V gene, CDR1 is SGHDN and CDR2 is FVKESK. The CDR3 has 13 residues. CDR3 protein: CASSRQGNTEAFF. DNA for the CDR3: TGTGCCAGCAGCCGCCAGGGTAACACTGAAGCTTTCTTT.

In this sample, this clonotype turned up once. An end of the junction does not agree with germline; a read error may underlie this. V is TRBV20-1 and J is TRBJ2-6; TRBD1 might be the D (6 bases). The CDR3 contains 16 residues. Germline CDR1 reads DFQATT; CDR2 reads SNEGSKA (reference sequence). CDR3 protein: CSARDSGYPGASVLTF. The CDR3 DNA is TGCAGTGCTAGGGACAGCGGATATCCTGGGGCCAGCGTCCTGACTTTC.

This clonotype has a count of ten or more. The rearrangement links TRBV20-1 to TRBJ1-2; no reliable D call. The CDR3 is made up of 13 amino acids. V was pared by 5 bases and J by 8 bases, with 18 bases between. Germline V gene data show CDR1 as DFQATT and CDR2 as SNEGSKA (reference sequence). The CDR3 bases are TGCAGTGCTTCTTGGACTAGCGGGAGAGGCTACACCTTC. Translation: CSASWTSGRGYTF.

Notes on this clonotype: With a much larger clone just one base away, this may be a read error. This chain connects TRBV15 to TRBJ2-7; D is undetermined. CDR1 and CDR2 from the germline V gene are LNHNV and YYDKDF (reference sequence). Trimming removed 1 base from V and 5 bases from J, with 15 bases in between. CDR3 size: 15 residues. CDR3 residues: CATSRVQDQSHEQYF. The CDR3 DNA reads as TGTGCCACCAGCAGAGTCCAGGACCAGAGCCACGAGCAGTACTTC.

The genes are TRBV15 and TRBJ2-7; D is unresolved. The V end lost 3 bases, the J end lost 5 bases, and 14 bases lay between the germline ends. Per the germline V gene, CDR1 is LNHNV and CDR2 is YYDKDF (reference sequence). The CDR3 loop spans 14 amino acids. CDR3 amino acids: CATSRSLGIDEQYF. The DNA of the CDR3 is TGTGCCACCAGCAGGTCCTTGGGGATTGACGAGCAGTACTTC. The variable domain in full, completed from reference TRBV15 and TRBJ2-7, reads DAMVIQNPRYQVTQFGKPVTLSCSQTLNHNVMYWYQQKSSQAPKLLFHYYDKDFNNEADTPDNFQSRRPNTSFCFLDIRSPGLGDTAMYLCATSRSLGIDEQYFGPGTRLTVT.

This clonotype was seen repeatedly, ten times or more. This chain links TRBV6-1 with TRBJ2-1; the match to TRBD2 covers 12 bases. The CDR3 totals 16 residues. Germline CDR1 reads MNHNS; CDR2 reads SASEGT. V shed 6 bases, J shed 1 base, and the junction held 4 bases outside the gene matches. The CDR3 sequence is CASRTSGRISYNEQFF. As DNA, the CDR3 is TGTGCCAGCAGAACTAGCGGGAGGATATCCTACAATGAGCAGTTCTTC.

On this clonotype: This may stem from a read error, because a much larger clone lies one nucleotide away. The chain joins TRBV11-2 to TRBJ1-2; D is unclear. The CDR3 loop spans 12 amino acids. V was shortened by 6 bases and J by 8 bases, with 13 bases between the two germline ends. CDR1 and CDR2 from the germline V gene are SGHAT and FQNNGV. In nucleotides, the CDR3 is TGTGCCAGCAGATTATATGGGGAAGGCTACACCTTC. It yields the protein CASRLYGEGYTF.

CDR3 sequence (DNA): TGTGCCAGCGGGGTAGCGGGATCTCCGGATACGCAGTATTTT. Amino acids: CASGVAGSPDTQYF. The chain combines TRBV10-3 with TRBJ2-3; 8 bases line up with TRBD2. Germline-derived CDR1 and CDR2 are ENHRY and SYGVKD. With 10 bases clipped from V and 6 bases from J, the junction kept 12 bases outside the gene matches. This CDR3 comprises 14 residues.

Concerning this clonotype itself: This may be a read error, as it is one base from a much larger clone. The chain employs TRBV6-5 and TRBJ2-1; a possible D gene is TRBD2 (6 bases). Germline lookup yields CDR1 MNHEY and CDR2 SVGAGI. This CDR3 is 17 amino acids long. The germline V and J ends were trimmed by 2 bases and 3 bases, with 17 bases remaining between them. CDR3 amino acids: CASSYGGGASVYNEQFF. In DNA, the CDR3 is TGTGCCAGCAGTTACGGTGGTGGGGCTAGCGTCTACAATGAGCAGTTCTTC.

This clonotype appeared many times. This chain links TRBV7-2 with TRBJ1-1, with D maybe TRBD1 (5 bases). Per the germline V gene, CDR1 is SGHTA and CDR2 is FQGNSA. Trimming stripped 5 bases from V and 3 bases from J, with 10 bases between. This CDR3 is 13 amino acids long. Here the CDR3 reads CASSPGQDTEAFF. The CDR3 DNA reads TGTGCCAGCAGCCCAGGACAAGACACTGAAGCTTTCTTT.

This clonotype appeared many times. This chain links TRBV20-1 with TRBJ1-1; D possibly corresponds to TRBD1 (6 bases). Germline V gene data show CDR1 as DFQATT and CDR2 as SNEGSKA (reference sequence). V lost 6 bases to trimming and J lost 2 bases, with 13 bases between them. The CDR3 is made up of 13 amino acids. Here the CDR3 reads CSASWGPNTEAFF. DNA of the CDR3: TGCAGTGCCAGTTGGGGGCCTAACACTGAAGCTTTCTTT.

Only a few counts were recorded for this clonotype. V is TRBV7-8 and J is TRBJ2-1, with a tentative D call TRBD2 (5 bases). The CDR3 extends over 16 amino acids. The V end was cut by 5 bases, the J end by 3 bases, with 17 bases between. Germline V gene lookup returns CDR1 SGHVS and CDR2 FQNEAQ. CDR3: CASSPLIGSLYNEQFF. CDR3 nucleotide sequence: TGTGCCAGCAGCCCACTGATAGGGAGCCTCTACAATGAGCAGTTCTTC.

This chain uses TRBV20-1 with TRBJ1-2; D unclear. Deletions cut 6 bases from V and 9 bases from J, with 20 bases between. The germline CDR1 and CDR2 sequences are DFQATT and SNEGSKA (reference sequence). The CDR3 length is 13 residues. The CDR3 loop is CSAEERTNYSYTF. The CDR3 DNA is TGCAGTGCGGAAGAGCGTACCAACTACAGCTACACCTTC.

CDR3 bases: TGTGCCATCAGCCGACCGGAGGGAGCGGAGACCCAGTACTTC. Residues: CAISRPEGAETQYF. The V call is TRBV10-3, the J call TRBJ2-5; possibly TRBD2 for D (6 bases). Germline V gene lookup returns CDR1 ENHRY and CDR2 SYGVKD. There are 14 residues in the CDR3. Trimming took off 6 bases at V and 5 bases at J, with 16 bases between the two ends.

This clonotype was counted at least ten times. In DNA, the CDR3 is TGTGCCAGCAGGACAGGAGGGTACAATGAGCAGTTCTTC. This translates into CASRTGGYNEQFF. The rearrangement joins TRBV6-1 to TRBJ2-1; D is tentatively TRBD1 or TRBD2 (6 bases each). V lost 6 bases, J lost 4 bases, and 10 bases lay in between. Germline CDR1 and CDR2: MNHNS and SASEGT. The CDR3 is made up of 13 amino acids.

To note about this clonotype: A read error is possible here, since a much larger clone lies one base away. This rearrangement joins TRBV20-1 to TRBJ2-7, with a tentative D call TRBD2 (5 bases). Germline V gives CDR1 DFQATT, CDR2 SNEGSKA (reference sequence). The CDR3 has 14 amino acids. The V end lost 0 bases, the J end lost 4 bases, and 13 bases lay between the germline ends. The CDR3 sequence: CSAREWGVAYEQYF. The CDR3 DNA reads TGCAGTGCTAGAGAGTGGGGAGTAGCTTACGAGCAGTACTTC.

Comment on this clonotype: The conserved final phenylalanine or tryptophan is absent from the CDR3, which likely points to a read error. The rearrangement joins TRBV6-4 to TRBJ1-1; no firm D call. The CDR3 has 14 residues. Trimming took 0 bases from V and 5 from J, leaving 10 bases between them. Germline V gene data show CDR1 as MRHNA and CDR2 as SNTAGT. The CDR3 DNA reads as TGTGCCAGCAGTGACTCGAGTCGGGGAACTGAAGCTTTCTAT. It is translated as CASSDSSRGTEAFY.

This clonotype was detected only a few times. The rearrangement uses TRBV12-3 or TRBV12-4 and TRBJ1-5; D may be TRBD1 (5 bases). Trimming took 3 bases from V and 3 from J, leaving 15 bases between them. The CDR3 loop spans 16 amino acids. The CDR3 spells CASSFGTGTFNQPQHF. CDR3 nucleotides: TGTGCCAGCAGTTTCGGGACGGGTACCTTCAATCAGCCCCAGCATTTT.

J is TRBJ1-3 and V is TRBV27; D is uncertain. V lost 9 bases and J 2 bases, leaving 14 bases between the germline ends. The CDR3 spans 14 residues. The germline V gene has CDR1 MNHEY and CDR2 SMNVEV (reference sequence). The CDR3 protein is CARSKIPPGNTIYF. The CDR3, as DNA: TGTGCCAGGAGTAAGATCCCGCCTGGAAACACCATATATTTT.

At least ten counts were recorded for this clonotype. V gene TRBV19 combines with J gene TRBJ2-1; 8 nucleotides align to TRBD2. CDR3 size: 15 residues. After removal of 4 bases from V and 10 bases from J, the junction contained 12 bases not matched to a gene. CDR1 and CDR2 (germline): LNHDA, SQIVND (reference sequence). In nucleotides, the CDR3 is TGTGCCAGTAGTACCTTAGCGGGAACCTTAAGAGAGCAGTTCTTC. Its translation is CASSTLAGTLREQFF. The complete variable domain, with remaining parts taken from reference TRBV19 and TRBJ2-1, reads DGGITQSPKYLFRKEGQNVTLSCEQNLNHDAMYWYRQDPGQGLRLIYYSQIVNDFQKGDIAEGYSVSREKKESFPLTVTSAQKNPTAFYLCASSTLAGTLREQFFGPGTRLTVL.

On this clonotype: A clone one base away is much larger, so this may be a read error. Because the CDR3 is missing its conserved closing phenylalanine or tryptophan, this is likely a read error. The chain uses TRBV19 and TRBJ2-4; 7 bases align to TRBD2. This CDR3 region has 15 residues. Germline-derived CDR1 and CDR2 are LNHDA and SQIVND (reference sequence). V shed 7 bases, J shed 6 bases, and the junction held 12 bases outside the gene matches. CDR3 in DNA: TGTGCCAGTAAAGAGCGAGCGGGAATCGGAAACATTCAGTACTTA. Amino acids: CASKERAGIGNIQYL.

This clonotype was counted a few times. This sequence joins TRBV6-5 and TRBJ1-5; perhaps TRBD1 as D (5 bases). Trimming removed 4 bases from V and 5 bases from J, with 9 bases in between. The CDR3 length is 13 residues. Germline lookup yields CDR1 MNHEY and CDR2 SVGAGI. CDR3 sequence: CASSSRVDQPQHF. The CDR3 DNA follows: TGTGCCAGCAGTTCCAGGGTGGATCAGCCCCAGCATTTT.

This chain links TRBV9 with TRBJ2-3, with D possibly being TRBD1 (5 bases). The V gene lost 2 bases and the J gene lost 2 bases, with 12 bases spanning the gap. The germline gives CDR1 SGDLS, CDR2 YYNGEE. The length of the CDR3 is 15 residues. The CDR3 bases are TGTGCCAGCAGCGTCGGCGACAGATTCACAGATACGCAGTATTTT. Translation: CASSVGDRFTDTQYF.

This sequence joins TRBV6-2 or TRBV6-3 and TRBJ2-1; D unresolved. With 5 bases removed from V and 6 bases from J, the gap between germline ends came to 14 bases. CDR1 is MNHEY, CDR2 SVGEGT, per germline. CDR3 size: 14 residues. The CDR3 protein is CASSPWEKVNEQFF. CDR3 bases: TGTGCCAGCAGTCCCTGGGAAAAGGTCAATGAGCAGTTCTTC.

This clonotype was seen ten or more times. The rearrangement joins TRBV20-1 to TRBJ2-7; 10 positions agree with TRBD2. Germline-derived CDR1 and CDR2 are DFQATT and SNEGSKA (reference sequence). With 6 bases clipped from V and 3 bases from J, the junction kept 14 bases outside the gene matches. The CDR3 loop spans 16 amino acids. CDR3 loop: CSADPLSSGSHYEQYF. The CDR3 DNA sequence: TGCAGTGCCGACCCCCTCTCTAGCGGGAGCCACTACGAGCAGTACTTC.

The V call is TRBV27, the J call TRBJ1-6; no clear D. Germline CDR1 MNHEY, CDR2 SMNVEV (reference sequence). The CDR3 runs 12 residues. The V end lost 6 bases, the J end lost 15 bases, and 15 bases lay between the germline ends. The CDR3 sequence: CASSRPGSGLHF. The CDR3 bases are TGTGCCAGCAGCCGACCGGGGTCCGGCCTCCACTTT.